This TCR beta chain was documented in a study of identical twins. V dropped 0 bases and J dropped 4 bases, with 13 bases sitting between them. Germline-derived CDR1 and CDR2 are ENHRY and SYGVKD. CDR3 length: 15 amino acids. This clonotype occurred many times. Its matching antigen is unknown. General study results and limits: Conclusions relied on cross-sectional statistical analysis, not following the same donors.

TCRdb re-called the 5' RACE reads through MiXCR, storing one row per CDR3 protein. This table holds about 530,000 distinct CDR3 sequences, 13% to 15% found once. These data were likewise used in another study, on yellow fever vaccine responses in identical twins.

The chain is built from TRBV10-3 and TRBJ2-7; D is possibly TRBD1 (5 bases). This receptor was obtained from a woman aged 18 to 35 in good health. Sequencing was performed on CD4+ T cells sorted from blood. The CDR3 loop reads CAISESGRAEYEQYF. CDR3 DNA: TGTGCCATCAGTGAGTCGGGCAGGGCAGAGTACGAGCAGTACTTC.